This note documents a single T cell receptor (beta chain) sequence. The sample is drawn from a study of shared clonotypes between healthy human individuals. Study-wide background: Per donor, CD8 memory used one plate, CD8 naive used two, CD4 memory used three and CD4 naive used three.

Clones were sequenced by immunoSEQ multiplex PCR, and TCRdb holds only the in-frame ones, with some missing. The repertoire consists of approximately 2.1 million clones, with 80% to 95% occurring once and the leading ten covering about 0.41%. Negatively enriched CD4+ T cells were divided by CD45RA into naive and memory. Looked up from germline, CDR1 is SGHAT and CDR2 is FQNNGV. The CDR3 has 15 amino acids. The V gene lost 1 base and the J gene lost 1 base, with 8 bases spanning the gap. This clonotype originated in a man between 18 and 35 years old in good health. Some clones in this sample may be carry-over from other donors' samples. Material: naive CD4+ T cells from PBMCs. The subset: CD45RA+ positively selected. This rearrangement joins TRBV11-2 to TRBJ2-1; the D is unclear. In DNA form, the CDR3 reads TGTGCCAGCAGCTTAGGGACCCTTTCCTACAATGAGCAGTTCTTC. This codes for CASSLGTLSYNEQFF.